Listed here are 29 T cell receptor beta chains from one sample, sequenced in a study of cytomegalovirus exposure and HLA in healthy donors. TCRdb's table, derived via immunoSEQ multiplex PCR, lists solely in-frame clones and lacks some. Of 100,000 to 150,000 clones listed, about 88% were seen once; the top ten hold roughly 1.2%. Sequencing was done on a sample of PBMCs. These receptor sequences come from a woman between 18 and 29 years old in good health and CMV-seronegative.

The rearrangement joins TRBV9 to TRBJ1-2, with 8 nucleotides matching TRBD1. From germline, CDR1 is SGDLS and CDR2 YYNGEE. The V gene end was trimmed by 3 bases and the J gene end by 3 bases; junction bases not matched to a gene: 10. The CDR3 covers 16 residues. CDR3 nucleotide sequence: TGTGCCAGCAGCGCAGGCCGGGACAGGAACTACTATGGCTACACCTTC. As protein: CASSAGRDRNYYGYTF. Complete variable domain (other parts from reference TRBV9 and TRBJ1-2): DSGVTQTPKHLITATGQRVTLRCSPRSGDLSVYWYQQSLDQGLQFLIQYYNGEERAKGNILERFSAQQFPDLHSELNLSSLELGDSALYFCASSAGRDRNYYGYTFGSGTRLTVV.

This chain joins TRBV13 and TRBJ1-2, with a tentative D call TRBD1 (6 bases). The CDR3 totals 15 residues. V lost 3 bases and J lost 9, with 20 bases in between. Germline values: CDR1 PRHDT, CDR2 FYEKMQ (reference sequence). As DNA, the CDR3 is TGTGCCAGCAGCTTTGGGGGGGCTCCGGGGCTGAGCTACACCTTC. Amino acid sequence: CASSFGGAPGLSYTF.

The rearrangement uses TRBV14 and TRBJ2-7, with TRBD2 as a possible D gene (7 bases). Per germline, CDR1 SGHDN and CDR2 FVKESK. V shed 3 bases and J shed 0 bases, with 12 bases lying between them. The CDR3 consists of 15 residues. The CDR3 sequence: CASSHLRGASYEQYF. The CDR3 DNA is TGTGCCAGCAGCCACCTCCGGGGGGCCTCCTACGAGCAGTACTTC.

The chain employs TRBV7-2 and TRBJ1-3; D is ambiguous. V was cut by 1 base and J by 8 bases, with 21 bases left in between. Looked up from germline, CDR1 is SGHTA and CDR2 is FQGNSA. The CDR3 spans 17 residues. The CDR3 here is CASSLEAAGRSVDTIYF. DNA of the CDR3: TGTGCCAGCAGCTTAGAGGCCGCGGGCAGATCCGTAGACACCATATATTTT.

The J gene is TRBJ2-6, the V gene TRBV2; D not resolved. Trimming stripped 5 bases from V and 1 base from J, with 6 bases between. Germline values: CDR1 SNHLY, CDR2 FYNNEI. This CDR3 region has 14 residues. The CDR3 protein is CASSQVSGANVLTF. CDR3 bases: TGTGCCAGCAGTCAGGTATCTGGGGCCAACGTCCTGACTTTC.

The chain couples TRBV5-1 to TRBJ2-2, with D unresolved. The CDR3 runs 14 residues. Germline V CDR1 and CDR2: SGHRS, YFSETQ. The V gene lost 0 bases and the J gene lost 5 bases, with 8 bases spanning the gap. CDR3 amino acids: CASSLVGQTGELFF. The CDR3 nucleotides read TGCGCCAGCAGCTTGGTGGGCCAGACCGGGGAGCTGTTTTTT.

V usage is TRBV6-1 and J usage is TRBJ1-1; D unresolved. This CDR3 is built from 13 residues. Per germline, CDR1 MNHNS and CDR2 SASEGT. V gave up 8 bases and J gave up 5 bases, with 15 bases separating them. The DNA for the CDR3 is TGTGCCAGCGGAAAAAGGACTCGGACTGAAGCTTTCTTT. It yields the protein CASGKRTRTEAFF.

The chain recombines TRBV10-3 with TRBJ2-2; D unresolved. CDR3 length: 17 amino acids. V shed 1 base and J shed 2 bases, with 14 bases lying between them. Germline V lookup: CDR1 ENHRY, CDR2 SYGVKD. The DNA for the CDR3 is TGTGCCATCAGTGAGTGGGCTCCGCACCCAAACACCGGGGAGCTGTTTTTT. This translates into CAISEWAPHPNTGELFF.

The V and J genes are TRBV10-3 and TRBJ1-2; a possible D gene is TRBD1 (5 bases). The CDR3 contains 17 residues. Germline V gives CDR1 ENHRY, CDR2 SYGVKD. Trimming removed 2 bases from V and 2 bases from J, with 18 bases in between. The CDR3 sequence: CAISEGPEGRWNYGYTF. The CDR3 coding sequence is TGTGCCATCAGTGAGGGGCCGGAGGGGCGATGGAACTATGGCTACACCTTC.

The CDR3 is CSVVTGANYGYTF. CDR3 sequence (DNA): TGCAGCGTTGTTACGGGAGCTAACTATGGCTACACCTTC. The chain is built from TRBV29-1 and TRBJ1-2, with D hard to call. The CDR3 runs 13 residues. Trimming cost V 4 bases and J 0 bases, with 9 bases left between them. CDR1 and CDR2 (germline): SQVTM, ANQGSEA.

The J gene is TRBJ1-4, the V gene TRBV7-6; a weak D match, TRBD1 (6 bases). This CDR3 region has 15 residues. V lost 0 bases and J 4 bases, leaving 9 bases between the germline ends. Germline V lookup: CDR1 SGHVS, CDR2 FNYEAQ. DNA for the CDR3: TGTGCCAGCAGCTTAGCGGGACATGTTAATGAAAAACTGTTTTTT. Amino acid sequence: CASSLAGHVNEKLFF.

The CDR3 here is CASSLHPPGQGRYEQYF. The DNA for the CDR3 is TGTGCCAGCAGCCTCCACCCTCCCGGACAGGGCCGCTACGAGCAGTACTTC. The gene calls are TRBV7-2 and TRBJ2-7; 8 bases line up with TRBD1. This CDR3 comprises 17 residues. With V trimmed by 5 bases and J by 3 bases, 15 bases remained unmatched. Looked up from germline, CDR1 is SGHTA and CDR2 is FQGNSA.

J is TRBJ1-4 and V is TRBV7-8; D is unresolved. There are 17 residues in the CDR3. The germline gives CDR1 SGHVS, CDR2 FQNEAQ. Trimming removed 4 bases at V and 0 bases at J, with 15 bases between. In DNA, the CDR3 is TGTGCCAGCAGCTACCGGCGGCAGAGCGCAACTAATGAAAAACTGTTTTTT. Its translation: CASSYRRQSATNEKLFF.

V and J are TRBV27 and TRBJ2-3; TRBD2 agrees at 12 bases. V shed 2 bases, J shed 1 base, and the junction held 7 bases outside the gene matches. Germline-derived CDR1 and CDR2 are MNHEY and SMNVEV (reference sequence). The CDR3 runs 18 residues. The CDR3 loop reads CASSLLAGGPLGTDTQYF. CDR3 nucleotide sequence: TGTGCCAGCAGTTTACTAGCGGGGGGGCCGTTGGGCACAGATACGCAGTATTTT.

The CDR3 coding sequence is TGTGCCAGCACCTCCCTCCTAGGACTAGCCGCGGTGGAGCTGTTTTTT. As protein: CASTSLLGLAAVELFF. V and J are TRBV7-9 and TRBJ2-2; 8 positions match TRBD2. CDR3 length: 16 amino acids. Germline trimming cut 7 bases from V and 10 bases from J; bases unmatched to any gene: 17. Germline CDR1 is SEHNR and CDR2 is FQNEAQ (reference sequence).

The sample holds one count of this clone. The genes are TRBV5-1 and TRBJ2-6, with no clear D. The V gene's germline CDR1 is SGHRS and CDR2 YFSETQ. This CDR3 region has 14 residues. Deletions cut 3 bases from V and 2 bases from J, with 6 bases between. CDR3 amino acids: CASSSTTGANVLTF. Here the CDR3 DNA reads TGCGCCAGCAGCTCCACAACTGGGGCCAACGTCCTGACTTTC.

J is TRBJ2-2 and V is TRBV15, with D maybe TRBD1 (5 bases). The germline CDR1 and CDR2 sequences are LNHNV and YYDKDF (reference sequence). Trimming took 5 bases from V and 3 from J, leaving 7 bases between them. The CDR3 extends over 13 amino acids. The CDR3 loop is CATSGQHTGELFF. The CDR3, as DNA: TGTGCCACCAGCGGACAACACACCGGGGAGCTGTTTTTT.

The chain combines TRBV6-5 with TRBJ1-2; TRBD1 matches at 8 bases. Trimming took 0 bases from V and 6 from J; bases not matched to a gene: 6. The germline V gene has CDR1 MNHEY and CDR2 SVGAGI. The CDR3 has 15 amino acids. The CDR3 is CASSYSRTGWDGYTF. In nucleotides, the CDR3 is TGTGCCAGCAGTTACTCTCGGACAGGGTGGGATGGCTACACCTTC.

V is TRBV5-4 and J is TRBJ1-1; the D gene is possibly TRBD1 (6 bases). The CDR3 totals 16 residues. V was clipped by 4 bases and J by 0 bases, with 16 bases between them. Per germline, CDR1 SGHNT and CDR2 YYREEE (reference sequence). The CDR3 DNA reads TGTGCCAGCAGCCCGGGGGGGGCCAGACTGAACACTGAAGCTTTCTTT. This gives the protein CASSPGGARLNTEAFF.

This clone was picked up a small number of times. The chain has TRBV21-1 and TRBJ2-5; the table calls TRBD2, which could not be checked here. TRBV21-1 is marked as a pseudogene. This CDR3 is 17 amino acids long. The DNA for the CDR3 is TGTGCCAGCAGCAAAGCGATGGCTAGCGGGGGGGGTGAGACCCAGTACTTC. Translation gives CASSKAMASGGGETQYF.

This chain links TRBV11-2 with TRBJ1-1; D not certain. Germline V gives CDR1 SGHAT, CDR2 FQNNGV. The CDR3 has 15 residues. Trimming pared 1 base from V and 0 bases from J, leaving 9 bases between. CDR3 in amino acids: CASSLVAGLNTEAFF. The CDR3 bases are TGTGCCAGCAGCTTAGTCGCAGGCCTGAACACTGAAGCTTTCTTT.

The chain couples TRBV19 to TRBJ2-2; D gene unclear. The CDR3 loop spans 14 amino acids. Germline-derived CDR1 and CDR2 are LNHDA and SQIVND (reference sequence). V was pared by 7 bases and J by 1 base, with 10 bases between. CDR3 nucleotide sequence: TGTGCCAGTAAGCCCAAATTGAACACCGGGGAGCTGTTTTTT. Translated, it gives CASKPKLNTGELFF.

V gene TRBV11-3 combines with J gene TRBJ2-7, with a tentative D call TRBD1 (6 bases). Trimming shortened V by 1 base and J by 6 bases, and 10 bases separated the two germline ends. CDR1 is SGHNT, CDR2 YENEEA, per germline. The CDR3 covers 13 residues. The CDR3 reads CASSLGTGSEQYF. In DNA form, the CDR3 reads TGTGCCAGCAGCTTAGGTACAGGGTCCGAGCAGTACTTC.

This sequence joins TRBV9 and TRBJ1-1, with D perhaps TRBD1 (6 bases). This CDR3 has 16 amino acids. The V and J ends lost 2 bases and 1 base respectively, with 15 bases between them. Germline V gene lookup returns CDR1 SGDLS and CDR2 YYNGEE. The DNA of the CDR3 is TGTGCCAGCAGCGTTGGAGTAGTCAGGGGGAACACTGAAGCTTTCTTT. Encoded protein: CASSVGVVRGNTEAFF.

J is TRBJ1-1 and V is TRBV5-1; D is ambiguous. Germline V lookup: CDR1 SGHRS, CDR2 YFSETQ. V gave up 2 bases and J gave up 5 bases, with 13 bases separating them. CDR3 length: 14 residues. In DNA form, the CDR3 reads TGCGCCAGCAGCTTTGCACCAGGCGAGACTGAAGCTTTCTTT. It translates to CASSFAPGETEAFF.

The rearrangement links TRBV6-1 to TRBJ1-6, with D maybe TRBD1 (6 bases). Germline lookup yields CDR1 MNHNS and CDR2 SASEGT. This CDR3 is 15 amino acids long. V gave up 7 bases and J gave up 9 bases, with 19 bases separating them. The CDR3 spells CASIRSTGLGSPLHF. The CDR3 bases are TGTGCCAGCATTCGATCGACAGGTTTAGGTTCACCCCTCCACTTT.

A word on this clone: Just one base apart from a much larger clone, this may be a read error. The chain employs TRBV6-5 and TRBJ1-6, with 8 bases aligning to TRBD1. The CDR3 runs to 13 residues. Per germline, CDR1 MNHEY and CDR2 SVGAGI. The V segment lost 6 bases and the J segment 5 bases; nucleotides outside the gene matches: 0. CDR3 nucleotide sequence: TGTGCCAGCAGGGACAGGGATAATTCACCCCTCCACTTT. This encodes CASRDRDNSPLHF.

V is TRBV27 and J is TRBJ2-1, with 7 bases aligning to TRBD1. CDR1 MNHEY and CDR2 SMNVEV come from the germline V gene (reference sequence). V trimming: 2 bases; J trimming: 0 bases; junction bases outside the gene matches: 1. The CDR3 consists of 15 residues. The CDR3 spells CASSLEGASYNEQFF. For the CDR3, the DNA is TGTGCCAGCAGTTTAGAGGGGGCCTCCTACAATGAGCAGTTCTTC.

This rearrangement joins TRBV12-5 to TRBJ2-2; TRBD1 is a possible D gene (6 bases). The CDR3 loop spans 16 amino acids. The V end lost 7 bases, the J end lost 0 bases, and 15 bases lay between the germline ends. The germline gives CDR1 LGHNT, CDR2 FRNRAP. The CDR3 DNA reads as TGTGCTAGTGCGAGGGGCAGGGGCGCGAACACCGGGGAGCTGTTTTTT. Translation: CASARGRGANTGELFF.